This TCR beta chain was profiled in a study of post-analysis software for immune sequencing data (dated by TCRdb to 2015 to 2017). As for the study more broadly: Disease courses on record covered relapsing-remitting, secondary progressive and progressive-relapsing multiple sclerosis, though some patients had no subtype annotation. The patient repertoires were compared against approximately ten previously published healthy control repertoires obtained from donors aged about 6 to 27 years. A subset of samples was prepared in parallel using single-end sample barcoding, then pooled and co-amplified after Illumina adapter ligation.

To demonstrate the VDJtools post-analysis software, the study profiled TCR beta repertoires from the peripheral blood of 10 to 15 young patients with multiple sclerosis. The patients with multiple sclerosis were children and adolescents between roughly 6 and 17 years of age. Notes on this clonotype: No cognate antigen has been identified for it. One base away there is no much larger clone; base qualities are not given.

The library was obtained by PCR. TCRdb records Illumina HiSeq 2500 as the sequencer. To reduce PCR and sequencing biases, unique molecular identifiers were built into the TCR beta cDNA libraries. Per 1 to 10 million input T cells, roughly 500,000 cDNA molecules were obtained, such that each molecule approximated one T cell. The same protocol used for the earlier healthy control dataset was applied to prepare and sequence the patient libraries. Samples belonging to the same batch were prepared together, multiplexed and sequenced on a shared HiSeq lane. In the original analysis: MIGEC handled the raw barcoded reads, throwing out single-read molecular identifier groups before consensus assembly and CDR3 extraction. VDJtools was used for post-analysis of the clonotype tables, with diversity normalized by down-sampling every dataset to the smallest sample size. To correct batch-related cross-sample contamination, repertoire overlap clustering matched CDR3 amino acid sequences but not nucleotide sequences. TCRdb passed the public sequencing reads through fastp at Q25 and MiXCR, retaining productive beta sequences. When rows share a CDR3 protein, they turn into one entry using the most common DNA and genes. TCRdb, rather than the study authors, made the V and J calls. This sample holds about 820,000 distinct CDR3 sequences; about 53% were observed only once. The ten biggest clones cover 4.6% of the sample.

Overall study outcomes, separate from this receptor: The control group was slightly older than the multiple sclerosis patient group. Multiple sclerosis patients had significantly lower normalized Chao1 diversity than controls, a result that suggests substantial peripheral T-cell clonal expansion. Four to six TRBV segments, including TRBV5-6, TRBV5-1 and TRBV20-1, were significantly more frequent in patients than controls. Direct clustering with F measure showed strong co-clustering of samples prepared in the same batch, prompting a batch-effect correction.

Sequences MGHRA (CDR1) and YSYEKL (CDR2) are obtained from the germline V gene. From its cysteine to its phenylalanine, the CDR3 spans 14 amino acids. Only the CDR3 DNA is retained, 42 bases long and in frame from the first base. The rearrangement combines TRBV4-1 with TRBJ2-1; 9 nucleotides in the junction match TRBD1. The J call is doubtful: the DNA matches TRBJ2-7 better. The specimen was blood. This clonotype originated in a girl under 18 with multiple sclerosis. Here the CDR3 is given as CASSQGDRDSEQYF. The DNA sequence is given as TGCGCCAGCAGCCAAGGGGACAGGGATTCCGAGCAGTACTTC.